Below, 26 T cell receptor beta chains from the same sample are listed, as sequenced in a study of T cells in localized non-small cell lung cancer (dated by TCRdb to about 2020). The method behind the library was the immunoSEQ multiplex PCR assay. TCRdb retrieved this table from immuneACCESS and kept in-frame rearrangements only. Not all clones are present; in checked studies, unresolved V genes account for under half, and no reason is known for the remainder. Across this sample there are 25,000 to 30,000 clones, with 65% to 85% seen only once. 5.3% of the sample is in the top ten clones. The specimen comprised peripheral blood mononuclear cells, sampled before any cancer treatment. The receptors were gathered from a man aged 35 to 70 with stage III lung adenocarcinoma.

V usage is TRBV20-1 and J usage is TRBJ2-5; D remains unclear. Germline CDR1 is DFQATT and CDR2 is SNEGSKA (reference sequence). There are 11 residues in the CDR3. Between the trimmed V and J ends, which lost 2 bases and 3 bases, there was a span of 4 bases. The CDR3 reads CSARREETQYF. The CDR3 nucleotides are TGCAGTGCTAGAAGGGAAGAGACCCAGTACTTC.

The chain has TRBV10-3 and TRBJ2-6, with 7 bases matching TRBD1. The CDR3 spans 15 residues. Germline V CDR1 and CDR2: ENHRY, SYGVKD. V gave up 5 bases and J gave up 1 base; unmatched junction bases: 2. CDR3 in DNA: TGTGCCATCAGTAGACAGGGTTCTGGGGCCAACGTCCTGACTTTC. Amino acids: CAISRQGSGANVLTF.

The chain recombines TRBV5-8 with TRBJ1-2; 9 nucleotides align to TRBD1. Looked up from germline, CDR1 is SGHTS and CDR2 is YDEGEE. This CDR3 spans 15 amino acids. With 0 bases clipped from V and 8 bases from J, the junction kept 8 bases outside the gene matches. The chain's CDR3 is CASSLEGQGSSGYTF. The CDR3 nucleotides are TGTGCCAGCAGCTTGGAGGGACAGGGCTCCTCCGGCTACACCTTC.

The chain employs TRBV29-1 and TRBJ2-3; D is unclear. V gave up 1 base and J gave up 0 bases, with 8 bases separating them. CDR1 is SQVTM, CDR2 ANQGSEA, per germline. The CDR3 loop spans 14 amino acids. CDR3 DNA: TGCAGCGTTGAAGGGTCAGCTAGCACAGATACGCAGTATTTT. Protein: CSVEGSASTDTQYF.

This chain links TRBV19 with TRBJ1-5, with D hard to call. The V and J ends lost 5 bases and 3 bases respectively, with 14 bases between them. This CDR3 is built from 15 residues. The V gene's germline CDR1 is LNHDA and CDR2 SQIVND (reference sequence). The CDR3 coding sequence is TGTGCCAGTAGTGGACGGATCTACTCCAATCAGCCCCAGCATTTT. It encodes CASSGRIYSNQPQHF.

The chain has TRBV29-1 and TRBJ2-7, with TRBD2 matching 14 bases. This CDR3 is 16 amino acids long. The junction had 10 bases not matched to a gene; V was cut back by 6 bases and J by 3 bases. Germline V CDR1 and CDR2: SQVTM, ANQGSEA. CDR3 in amino acids: CSVWSGTSGSSYEQYF. DNA of the CDR3: TGCAGCGTGTGGTCCGGGACTAGCGGGAGTAGCTACGAGCAGTACTTC.

The sample holds a few counts of this clone. The CDR3 DNA reads as TGTGCCAGCGGGGGGACAACCGCCTACACCGGGGAGCTGTTTTTT. It is translated as CASGGTTAYTGELFF. The rearrangement joins TRBV2 to TRBJ2-2; the D call may be TRBD1 or TRBD2 (6 bases each). This CDR3 is 15 amino acids long. Trimming removed 8 bases at V and 3 bases at J, with 16 bases between. CDR1 and CDR2 from the germline V gene are SNHLY and FYNNEI.

This clone was seen a few times. The chain links TRBV5-4 to TRBJ1-2; possible D gene TRBD1, 5 bases. V lost 0 bases to trimming and J lost 4 bases, with 10 bases between them. Germline assignment: CDR1 SGHNT and CDR2 YYREEE (reference sequence). This CDR3 has 14 amino acids. The CDR3 nucleotides read TGTGCCAGCAGCTTGGAACAGGCTTCCTATGGCTACACCTTC. The encoded protein is CASSLEQASYGYTF.

Only a few counts were recorded for this clone. The chain couples TRBV7-2 to TRBJ1-2; the D is unclear. Trimming took 5 bases from V and 3 from J, leaving 16 bases between them. This CDR3 comprises 15 residues. Germline CDR1 is SGHTA and CDR2 is FQGNSA. This chain's CDR3 is CASSLHLSGYYGYTF. The DNA of the CDR3 is TGTGCCAGCAGCCTCCACCTTAGCGGCTACTATGGCTACACCTTC.

The V call is TRBV28, the J call TRBJ2-2; tentatively, D is TRBD2 (5 bases). With 1 base removed from V and 3 bases from J, the gap between germline ends came to 18 bases. The CDR3 sequence is 18 residues long. Looked up from germline, CDR1 is MDHEN and CDR2 is SYDVKM. The CDR3 bases are TGTGCCAGCAGTTTATCCCCACGGCGGGCCACTGACACCGGGGAGCTGTTTTTT. Protein sequence: CASSLSPRRATDTGELFF.

The table lists this clone with a few counts. The gene calls are TRBV7-9 and TRBJ1-2; TRBD1 matches 8 bases. V was pared by 4 bases and J by 7 bases, with 8 bases of the junction left unmatched. The CDR3 covers 14 residues. Germline V gene sequence: CDR1 SEHNR, CDR2 FQNEAQ (reference sequence). CDR3 in amino acids: CASSSNRDRGGYTF. Here the CDR3 DNA reads TGTGCCAGCAGCTCCAATCGAGACAGGGGTGGCTACACCTTC.

This clone was seen a few times. This chain connects TRBV27 to TRBJ1-5; a possible D gene is TRBD1 (5 bases). Germline loops: CDR1 MNHEY, CDR2 SMNVEV (reference sequence). V was clipped by 6 bases and J by 10 bases, with 16 bases between them. This CDR3 spans 13 amino acids. CDR3 DNA sequence: TGTGCCAGCAGCCCAGACAGATCACGACCCCAGCATTTT. Translating gives CASSPDRSRPQHF.

The chain is built from TRBV6-1 and TRBJ2-2; TRBD2 matches 8 bases. The CDR3 consists of 14 residues. Germline CDR1 reads MNHNS; CDR2 reads SASEGT. Trimming took 6 bases from V and 6 from J; bases not matched to a gene: 6. The CDR3 DNA is TGTGCCAGCAGACTTGGACTAGCCCCCGGGGAGCTGTTTTTT. Its translation: CASRLGLAPGELFF.

CDR3: CASSLYLEPQHF. DNA of the CDR3: TGTGCCAGCAGCCTATATTTGGAGCCCCAGCATTTT. The chain carries TRBV7-9 and TRBJ1-5, with D unresolved. Germline V gives CDR1 SEHNR, CDR2 FQNEAQ (reference sequence). The V end lost 5 bases, the J end lost 8 bases, and 10 bases lay between the germline ends. The CDR3 extends over 12 amino acids.

J is TRBJ2-7 and V is TRBV6-1; D tentatively reads TRBD1 or TRBD2 (5 bases each). V was trimmed by 2 bases and J by 6 bases, leaving 11 bases between them. CDR1 MNHNS and CDR2 SASEGT come from the germline V gene. This CDR3 has 13 residues. CDR3 loop: CASSEYGGLEQYV. The DNA for the CDR3 is TGTGCCAGCAGTGAATATGGGGGTCTCGAGCAGTACGTC.

This clone was counted between two and nine times. This chain uses TRBV28 with TRBJ1-2; D unresolved. The V end lost 3 bases, the J end lost 5 bases, and 13 bases lay between the germline ends. Per germline, CDR1 MDHEN and CDR2 SYDVKM. The CDR3 is 14 amino acids. CDR3: CASSLPQRLYGYTF. The CDR3 DNA follows: TGTGCCAGCAGTTTGCCACAGAGATTATATGGCTACACCTTC.

V and J are TRBV2 and TRBJ1-2; 7 positions match TRBD1. V gave up 10 bases and J gave up 4 bases; unmatched junction bases: 6. From germline, CDR1 is SNHLY and CDR2 FYNNEI. The CDR3 loop spans 12 amino acids. The CDR3 loop reads CANSGGSYGYTF. The DNA for the CDR3 is TGTGCCAATTCAGGGGGGAGCTATGGCTACACCTTC.

The chain recombines TRBV19 with TRBJ1-5, with no clear D. Germline values: CDR1 LNHDA, CDR2 SQIVND (reference sequence). Trimming cost V 5 bases and J 6 bases, with 14 bases left between them. The CDR3 is made up of 14 amino acids. As DNA, the CDR3 is TGTGCCAGTAGTTTCGGGTCAGGAACTCAGCCCCAGCATTTT. Its protein product is CASSFGSGTQPQHF.

The chain employs TRBV6-1 and TRBJ2-7; D unresolved. Germline V gene data show CDR1 as MNHNS and CDR2 as SASEGT. The CDR3 is made up of 13 amino acids. Trimming left V 3 bases short and J 6 bases short, with 12 bases between. CDR3 sequence: CASSDVGYSEQYV. Written as DNA, the CDR3 is TGTGCCAGCAGTGATGTGGGGTACAGCGAGCAGTACGTC.

This clone was seen a single time. The J gene is TRBJ2-7, the V gene TRBV5-1, with a weak D call TRBD1 (6 bases). The CDR3 length is 14 residues. Germline CDR1 SGHRS, CDR2 YFSETQ. Trimming took 4 bases from V and 2 from J, leaving 13 bases between them. This CDR3 reads CASSLHRDAYEQYF. The DNA for the CDR3 is TGCGCCAGCAGCCTCCACAGGGATGCCTACGAGCAGTACTTC. Drawing the rest from reference TRBV5-1 and TRBJ2-7, the complete variable domain is KAGVTQTPRYLIKTRGQQVTLSCSPISGHRSVSWYQQTPGQGLQFLFEYFSETQRNKGNFPGRFSGRQFSNSRSEMNVSTLELGDSALYLCASSLHRDAYEQYFGPGTRLTVT.

The chain links TRBV6-1 to TRBJ2-2; D gene ambiguous. The CDR3 is 16 amino acids. V was cut by 2 bases and J by 6 bases, with 16 bases left in between. Germline CDR1 reads MNHNS; CDR2 reads SASEGT. Here the CDR3 reads CASSELGVGIPGELFF. The CDR3 DNA reads as TGTGCCAGCAGTGAATTAGGAGTGGGTATCCCCGGGGAGCTGTTTTTT.

The V gene is TRBV19, the J gene TRBJ2-2; weak D call: TRBD1 (6 bases). The CDR3 spans 13 residues. Germline V gene sequence: CDR1 LNHDA, CDR2 SQIVND (reference sequence). V lost 6 bases and J lost 4, with 9 bases in between. The CDR3 DNA sequence: TGTGCCAGTAGGCTGGGGGCCACCGGGGAGCTGTTTTTT. It is translated as CASRLGATGELFF.

The rearrangement links TRBV10-2 to TRBJ2-2; TRBD2 matches at 7 bases. Trimming cost V 7 bases and J 5 bases; bases outside gene matches: 7. This CDR3 has 14 residues. Germline V gene lookup returns CDR1 WSHSY and CDR2 SAAADI. For the CDR3, the DNA is TGCGCCAGCAACCCGGGAGGTGGGACCGGGGAGCTGTTTTTT. As protein: CASNPGGGTGELFF.

The chain carries TRBV28 and TRBJ2-5; D perhaps matches TRBD1 (6 bases). Trimming took 2 bases from V and 3 from J, leaving 10 bases between them. Germline CDR1 and CDR2: MDHEN and SYDVKM. This CDR3 is 14 amino acids long. For the CDR3, the DNA is TGTGCCAGCAGTTTACCCCCAGGGGAAGAGACCCAGTACTTC. Protein product: CASSLPPGEETQYF.

The chain links TRBV7-9 to TRBJ2-1, with 9 bases identical to TRBD1. CDR3 length: 14 residues. CDR1 and CDR2 from the germline V gene are SEHNR and FQNEAQ (reference sequence). With V trimmed by 4 bases and J by 8 bases, 6 bases remained unmatched. CDR3 sequence (DNA): TGTGCCAGCAGCTACCGGGACAGGGCCCATGAGCAGTTCTTC. Translated: CASSYRDRAHEQFF.

The V gene is TRBV7-6, the J gene TRBJ2-7, with D unresolved. The CDR3 has 15 residues. Germline V gives CDR1 SGHVS, CDR2 FNYEAQ. Trimming removed 1 base from V and 0 bases from J, with 10 bases in between. CDR3: CASSLEAGLSYEQYF. CDR3 DNA sequence: TGTGCCAGCAGCTTAGAAGCAGGTCTCTCCTACGAGCAGTACTTC.